Listed here are 2 T cell receptor beta chains from one sample, sequenced in a study of T cell responses to AZD1222 COVID-19 vaccine. Here immunoSEQ multiplex PCR was the method, and the copy in TCRdb shows in-frame clones only, minus some. This sample yields 65,000 to 75,000 clones, of which 80% to 85% are seen a single time; approximately 22% belongs to the top ten. Sequenced material: peripheral blood, taken on day 0 of AZD1222 vaccination. The receptors here all came from an adult in good health.

This chain joins TRBV4-3 and TRBJ2-7, with D tentatively TRBD2 (6 bases). There are 14 residues in the CDR3. The V end was cut by 1 base, the J end by 4 bases, with 11 bases between. From germline, CDR1 is LGHNA and CDR2 YSLEER. CDR3 sequence reads: CASSQGSGEYEQYF. CDR3 sequence (DNA): TGCGCCAGCAGCCAAGGTTCGGGGGAGTACGAGCAGTACTTC.

The V call is TRBV27, the J call TRBJ2-7; D perhaps matches TRBD1 (6 bases). The CDR3 totals 14 residues. The germline V gene has CDR1 MNHEY and CDR2 SMNVEV (reference sequence). With 5 bases removed from V and 3 bases from J, the gap between germline ends came to 14 bases. CDR3: CASSLQGPSYEQYF. CDR3 coding DNA: TGTGCCAGCAGTCTCCAGGGGCCTAGCTACGAGCAGTACTTC.